This section outlines one T cell receptor beta chain sequence together with its context. Its antigen is unknown. One end of the junction does not line up with germline, which may come from a read error. A quantitative 5'-RACE method, one with molecular barcodes, was used to make TCR beta libraries. Using its own MiXCR run on the 5' RACE reads, TCRdb lists one record per CDR3 protein. There are over 450,000 distinct CDR3 sequences in the sample; roughly 13% occur only once, and approximately 6.2% lies in the top ten. Germline CDR1 is DFQATT and CDR2 is SNEGSKA (reference sequence). The CDR3 has 14 amino acids. The entry originates in a study of CD8 T cells in ankylosing spondylitis. Overall study findings and caveats: Typical of ankylosing spondylitis blood, it appeared, was a TCR beta motif of seven to nine highly homologous variants. CD8+ by phenotype, disease-linked clones were relatively rare in peripheral blood. Some motif variants had been reported before (in reactive arthritis synovial fluid and blood).

This sequence joins TRBV20-1 and TRBJ1-1; perhaps TRBD1 as D (5 bases). This TCR came from a male donor with ankylosing spondylitis. Input material: blood, either unsorted or a sorted T cell fraction (not recorded which). In DNA, the CDR3 is TGCAGTGCGAGAGGTATAGGGGCGGTTACTGAAGCTTTCTTT. It translates to CSARGIGAVTEAFF.